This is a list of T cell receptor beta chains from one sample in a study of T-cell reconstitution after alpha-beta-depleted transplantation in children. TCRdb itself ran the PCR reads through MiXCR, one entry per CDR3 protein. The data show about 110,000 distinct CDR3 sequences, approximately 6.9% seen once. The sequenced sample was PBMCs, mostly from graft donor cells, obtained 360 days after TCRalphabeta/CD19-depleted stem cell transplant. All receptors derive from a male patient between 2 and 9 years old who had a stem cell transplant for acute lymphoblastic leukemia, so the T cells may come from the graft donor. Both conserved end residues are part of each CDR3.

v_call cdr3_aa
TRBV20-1 CSASPRPRFLLAKNIQYF
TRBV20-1 CSAAGGEAFF
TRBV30 CAWETGFRETQYF
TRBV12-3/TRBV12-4 CASSLKGQRRGQYF
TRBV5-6 CASSRDRGSTTQYF
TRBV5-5 CASSLYFYEQFF
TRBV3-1 CASSQGAAGHGELFF
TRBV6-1 CASTPGPTGNEQFF
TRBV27 CASSPQSSSTDTQYF
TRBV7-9 CASSPGGRGTEAFF
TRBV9 CASSGPSTDTQYF
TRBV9 CASSVAGFGYEQYF
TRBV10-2 CASSNPRAFTQYF
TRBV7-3 CASSLNERGWGDTQYF
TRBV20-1 CSAPPGPRDYEQYF
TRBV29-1 CSVASQGRYGYTF
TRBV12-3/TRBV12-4 CASNSQGGTDTQYF
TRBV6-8 CARSFWRGNTGELFF
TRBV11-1 CASSSTLNTEAFF
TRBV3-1 CASSSRVPNGYTF
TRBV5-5 CASSGDNYYEQYF